What follows are 27 T cell receptor beta chains derived from one specimen sequenced in a study of T cells in Graves' hyperthyroidism and ophthalmopathy. Authors of the study amplified TCR beta CDR3 regions from RNA transcripts. In the first-round RT-PCR of the TCR CDR3, the HTBI primer set was used. Each CDR3 protein is one row after TCRdb ran MiXCR on the multiplex PCR reads. The sample gives about 500,000 distinct CDR3 sequences, about 16% of which show up once; roughly 29% is in the top ten. The specimen was blood. The origin of the receptors is a woman aged 25 to 39 with Graves' ophthalmopathy.

This clonotype was counted many times. V gene TRBV3-1 combines with J gene TRBJ1-1, with unresolved D. The CDR3 extends over 14 amino acids. The V gene lost 1 base and the J gene lost 5 bases, with 11 bases spanning the gap. The V gene's germline CDR1 is LGHDT and CDR2 YNNKEL (reference sequence). The CDR3: CASSQVLGGTEAFF. Written as DNA, the CDR3 is TGTGCCAGCAGCCAAGTCCTTGGCGGGACTGAAGCTTTCTTT.

This clonotype has at least ten counts. The chain links TRBV20-1 to TRBJ2-3, with D uncertain. V dropped 0 bases and J dropped 4 bases, with 14 bases sitting between them. The CDR3 length is 15 residues. CDR1 and CDR2 from the germline V gene are DFQATT and SNEGSKA (reference sequence). CDR3: CSARDPSPSSDTQYF. Written as DNA, the CDR3 is TGCAGTGCTAGAGATCCCAGCCCGTCGTCAGATACGCAGTATTTT.

At least ten counts were recorded for this clonotype. The rearrangement links TRBV7-2 to TRBJ2-3; weak D call: TRBD1 (5 bases). Trimming took off 3 bases at V and 6 bases at J, with 16 bases between the two ends. Germline V gene data show CDR1 as SGHTA and CDR2 as FQGNSA. This CDR3 contains 15 residues. This chain's CDR3 is CASSLSPQGVDTQYF. The CDR3 DNA reads TGTGCCAGCAGCTTGTCCCCGCAGGGTGTGGATACGCAGTATTTT. The full variable domain, with the rest looked up from reference TRBV7-2 and TRBJ2-3, is GAGVSQSPSNKVTEKGKDVELRCDPISGHTALYWYRQSLGQGLEFLIYFQGNSAPDKSGLPSDRFSAERTGGSVSTLTIQRTQQEDSAVYLCASSLSPQGVDTQYFGPGTRLTVL.

V and J are TRBV16 and TRBJ1-4, with 7 bases matching TRBD1. The CDR3 length is 14 residues. The J segment lost 2 bases and the V segment lost 4 bases, leaving 1 base of the junction unmatched. CDR1 is KGHSY and CDR2 is FQNENV in the germline V gene. This CDR3 is CASSLRGTNEKLFF. The CDR3 DNA is TGTGCCAGCAGCCTCAGGGGGACTAATGAAAAACTGTTTTTT.

This clonotype was detected ten times or more. The chain recombines TRBV20-1 with TRBJ2-7; D ambiguous. The CDR3 extends over 13 amino acids. CDR1 DFQATT and CDR2 SNEGSKA come from the germline V gene (reference sequence). Deletions cut 4 bases from V and 0 bases from J, with 10 bases between. The CDR3 DNA reads TGCAGTGCTAATGGTGGCACCTCCTACGAGCAGTACTTC. This codes for CSANGGTSYEQYF.

The V and J genes are TRBV4-3 and TRBJ1-1; D might be TRBD1 (6 bases). CDR3 length: 15 amino acids. Germline V lookup: CDR1 LGHNA, CDR2 YSLEER. V gave up 4 bases and J gave up 3 bases, with 15 bases separating them. The CDR3 sequence: CASSPETGGDTEAFF. CDR3 nucleotides: TGCGCCAGCAGCCCGGAGACAGGTGGCGACACTGAAGCTTTCTTT.

The V and J genes are TRBV4-3 and TRBJ1-6; 7 nucleotides align to TRBD1. Trimming took 4 bases from V and 8 from J; bases not matched to a gene: 11. Germline V gene lookup returns CDR1 LGHNA and CDR2 YSLEER. The CDR3 runs 16 residues. Here the CDR3 DNA reads TGCGCCAGCAGCCGCCAGACAGGGCGTATTGATTCACCCCTCCACTTT. Protein sequence: CASSRQTGRIDSPLHF.

This clonotype appeared many times. This rearrangement joins TRBV7-8 to TRBJ2-7, with D unclear. Germline values: CDR1 SGHVS, CDR2 FQNEAQ. The CDR3 contains 13 residues. V dropped 4 bases and J dropped 0 bases, with 7 bases sitting between them. In nucleotides, the CDR3 is TGTGCCAGCAGCTCTTACTCCTCCTACGAGCAGTACTTC. It yields the protein CASSSYSSYEQYF.

This clonotype was seen many times. The J gene is TRBJ1-1, the V gene TRBV7-8, with TRBD1 identical over 7 bases. Germline V gives CDR1 SGHVS, CDR2 FQNEAQ. This CDR3 comprises 14 residues. V trimming: 4 bases; J trimming: 4 bases; junction bases outside the gene matches: 6. This chain's CDR3 is CASSSWDRPTEAFF. The CDR3 nucleotides read TGTGCCAGCAGCTCCTGGGACAGACCCACTGAAGCTTTCTTT.

Ten or more counts support this clonotype. This chain connects TRBV28 to TRBJ2-5; possibly TRBD2 for D (5 bases). Trimming cost V 5 bases and J 2 bases, with 15 bases left between them. Germline CDR1 is MDHEN and CDR2 is SYDVKM. This CDR3 comprises 15 residues. The CDR3 sequence is CASSPRLNYQETQYF. The DNA for the CDR3 is TGTGCCAGCAGTCCCAGACTAAATTATCAAGAGACCCAGTACTTC. The complete variable domain, with remaining parts taken from reference TRBV28 and TRBJ2-5, reads DVKVTQSSRYLVKRTGEKVFLECVQDMDHENMFWYRQDPGLGLRLIYFSYDVKMKEKGDIPEGYSVSREKKERFSLILESASTNQTSMYLCASSPRLNYQETQYFGPGTRLLVL.

This clonotype was observed many times. The chain carries TRBV28 and TRBJ2-1, with D perhaps being TRBD1 or TRBD2 (7 bases each). Looked up from germline, CDR1 is MDHEN and CDR2 is SYDVKM. The CDR3 length is 18 residues. V lost 1 base and J 4 bases, leaving 20 bases between the germline ends. CDR3 sequence (DNA): TGTGCCAGCAGTTTATCACGGGGGGACAGTGCGATATACAATGAGCAGTTCTTC. Translating gives CASSLSRGDSAIYNEQFF.

This clonotype was seen at least ten times. DNA for the CDR3: TGTGCCAGCAGTTTGACGTGGATAGCGGGCCAGCCCCAGCATTTT. This translates into CASSLTWIAGQPQHF. The V gene is TRBV27, the J gene TRBJ1-5; the D is unclear. Trimming removed 3 bases at V and 7 bases at J, with 16 bases between. The CDR3 is 15 amino acids. Germline loops: CDR1 MNHEY, CDR2 SMNVEV (reference sequence).

In this sample, this clonotype turned up a few times. The V gene is TRBV4-3, the J gene TRBJ2-3; 9 nucleotides align to TRBD2. Germline V gene data show CDR1 as LGHNA and CDR2 as YSLEER. The V gene end was trimmed by 4 bases and the J gene end by 4 bases; junction bases not matched to a gene: 6. This CDR3 comprises 15 residues. The CDR3 DNA sequence: TGCGCCAGCAGCCCTGGAGCGGGAGGCCCAGATACGCAGTATTTT. It specifies CASSPGAGGPDTQYF.

Note on this clonotype: Being one base from a much bigger clone, this may be a read error. The V call is TRBV28, the J call TRBJ2-7; 9 nucleotides agree with TRBD2. Germline V CDR1 and CDR2: MDHEN, SYDVKM. CDR3 length equals 15 residues. The ends lost 7 bases at V and 3 bases at J; junction bases unmatched: 10. CDR3: CASKTGLAPHYEQYF. DNA of the CDR3: TGTGCCAGCAAAACAGGACTAGCGCCTCACTACGAGCAGTACTTC.

This clonotype was detected ten times or more. The gene calls are TRBV6-1 and TRBJ2-5; D might be TRBD1 or TRBD2, each matching 5 bases. V dropped 7 bases and J dropped 3 bases, with 9 bases sitting between them. From germline, CDR1 is MNHNS and CDR2 SASEGT. The CDR3 loop spans 12 amino acids. The CDR3 loop reads CASKQGEETQYF. CDR3 nucleotides: TGTGCCAGCAAGCAGGGAGAAGAGACCCAGTACTTC.

This clonotype was observed at least ten times. The CDR3 DNA is TGCAGTGCTACCAACACAGGGGGGTACAATGAGCAGTTCTTC. Encoded protein: CSATNTGGYNEQFF. The rearrangement uses TRBV20-1 and TRBJ2-1; 8 bases align to TRBD1. V dropped 4 bases and J dropped 4; count of bases not matched to a gene: 6. Germline V gene sequence: CDR1 DFQATT, CDR2 SNEGSKA (reference sequence). This CDR3 contains 14 residues.

The chain uses TRBV5-8 and TRBJ2-5; D tentatively reads TRBD1 or TRBD2 (6 bases each). V lost 4 bases and J 3 bases, leaving 16 bases between the germline ends. Germline-derived CDR1 and CDR2 are SGHTS and YDEGEE. CDR3 length equals 15 residues. This chain's CDR3 is CASSTPGGTKETQYF. DNA of the CDR3: TGTGCCAGCAGCACGCCGGGCGGGACAAAAGAGACCCAGTACTTC.

This clonotype occurred a few times. This chain links TRBV6-1 with TRBJ2-2; tentatively, D is TRBD2 (6 bases). V shed 7 bases and J shed 7 bases, with 19 bases lying between them. There are 15 residues in the CDR3. The germline V gene has CDR1 MNHNS and CDR2 SASEGT. The CDR3 loop reads CASTLDGRGLGELFF. DNA for the CDR3: TGTGCCAGCACTCTCGACGGGCGGGGTCTCGGGGAGCTGTTTTTT.

This clonotype was found many times. The rearrangement uses TRBV11-1 and TRBJ2-3; 10 bases agree with TRBD2. The germline V gene has CDR1 SGHAT and CDR2 FQDESV (reference sequence). The CDR3 loop spans 17 amino acids. The V and J ends lost 6 bases and 1 base, in that order; junction bases with no gene match: 10. CDR3 loop: CASSGLAGDGRTDTQYF. CDR3 nucleotides: TGTGCCAGCAGTGGGCTAGCGGGAGACGGTCGCACAGATACGCAGTATTTT.

The rearrangement links TRBV10-3 to TRBJ2-5; no clear D gene. This CDR3 region has 12 residues. Trimming cost V 8 bases and J 5 bases, with 12 bases left between them. Germline CDR1 reads ENHRY; CDR2 reads SYGVKD. The DNA of the CDR3 is TGTGCCATCGGAGTGGTCCTGGAGACCCAGTACTTC. It translates to CAIGVVLETQYF.

There are many counts of this clonotype. The chain links TRBV6-2 or TRBV6-3 to TRBJ2-1; D assignment may be TRBD1 or TRBD2 (5 bases each). Germline-derived CDR1 and CDR2 are MNHEY and SVGEGT. V was clipped by 5 bases and J by 6 bases, with 20 bases between them. This CDR3 comprises 16 residues. The CDR3 sequence is CASSPLGNLGTNEQFF. The CDR3 nucleotides are TGTGCCAGCAGTCCCCTCGGGAACCTCGGGACCAATGAGCAGTTCTTC.

This clonotype has ten or more counts. The chain couples TRBV20-1 to TRBJ2-1; D gene uncertain. The V end was cut by 2 bases, the J end by 4 bases, with 18 bases between. This CDR3 comprises 16 residues. The V gene's germline CDR1 is DFQATT and CDR2 SNEGSKA (reference sequence). CDR3 amino acids: CSARSSRDGIYNEQFF. The CDR3, as DNA: TGCAGTGCTAGATCATCAAGAGATGGGATTTACAATGAGCAGTTCTTC.

The CDR3 nucleotides read TGTGCCAGCAGCGTAGATTCAAAAGGAGTTCTCGGCACCGGGGAGCTGTTTTTT. It yields the protein CASSVDSKGVLGTGELFF. V gene TRBV9 combines with J gene TRBJ2-2; D remains ambiguous. Trimming took 0 bases from V and 4 from J, leaving 19 bases between them. CDR1 is SGDLS and CDR2 is YYNGEE in the germline V gene. This CDR3 is built from 18 residues.

This sequence joins TRBV4-1 and TRBJ2-2, with TRBD2 matching 16 bases. V was clipped by 3 bases and J by 4 bases; unmatched bases: 2. The germline V gene encodes CDR1 MGHRA and CDR2 YSYEKL. The CDR3 is 17 residues long. The CDR3 protein is CASSQGTSGRATGELFF. As DNA, the CDR3 is TGCGCCAGCAGCCAGGGGACTAGCGGGAGGGCCACCGGGGAGCTGTTTTTT.

The chain recombines TRBV4-3 with TRBJ2-7, with D possibly TRBD2 on 6 matching bases. The CDR3 totals 16 residues. The germline V gene encodes CDR1 LGHNA and CDR2 YSLEER. Trimming took 0 bases from V and 2 from J, leaving 14 bases between them. The CDR3 DNA reads as TGCGCCAGCAGCCAAGATGGGCCAGGAGGGGCCTACGAGCAGTACTTC. Protein sequence: CASSQDGPGGAYEQYF.

This clonotype has more than one count but fewer than ten. J is TRBJ2-4 and V is TRBV6-2 or TRBV6-3; D remains ambiguous. In germline, CDR1 is MNHEY, CDR2 SVGEGT. CDR3 length: 12 residues. V shed 6 bases and J shed 6 bases, with 9 bases lying between them. CDR3 coding DNA: TGTGCCAGCAGCCCTCTCGGAAACATTCAGTACTTC. The encoded protein is CASSPLGNIQYF.

The table lists this clonotype with many counts. The V and J genes are TRBV20-1 and TRBJ1-1; D uncertain. This CDR3 is built from 13 residues. Trimming removed 7 bases at V and 0 bases at J, with 12 bases between. Germline CDR1 is DFQATT and CDR2 is SNEGSKA (reference sequence). The CDR3 DNA follows: TGCAGTGTTGGAGGGATTATGAACACTGAAGCTTTCTTT. Protein: CSVGGIMNTEAFF.